This T cell receptor beta chain was sequenced in a study of blood T cell repertoires in COVID-19. Measured with immunoSEQ multiplex PCR; TCRdb has only the in-frame clones, and not every one. The repertoire includes 120,000 or so clones, 85% of them detected once, and just over 6.5% sits in the top ten. CDR1 and CDR2 from the germline V gene are SGHTA and FQGTGA. CDR3 length: 14 residues. The J segment lost 6 bases and the V segment lost 5 bases, leaving 6 bases of the junction unmatched. This clone is a singleton in its sample. The chain combines TRBV7-3 with TRBJ2-2, with TRBD1 identical over 7 bases. Sample: peripheral blood. The receptor was isolated from an elderly man with active or convalescent COVID-19. Here the CDR3 DNA reads TGTGCCAGCAGCGAGATACAGGGGCCCGGGGAGCTGTTTTTT. Translated, it gives CASSEIQGPGELFF.